Listed here are 4 T cell receptor beta chains from one sample, sequenced in a study of T-cell memory formation after mild COVID-19. A single record per CDR3 protein comes from TCRdb applying MiXCR to the 5' RACE reads. The profile shows over 11,000 distinct CDR3 sequences, about 20% of them singletons. Sequencing used PBMCs or a T cell subset sorted from them (not recorded which). These receptors all come from an adult woman who had mild COVID-19 (a few samples of this study predate the infection). Cell type and time point are not known.

This clonotype was seen repeatedly, ten times or more. This sequence joins TRBV4-3 and TRBJ2-7, with 11 bases identical to TRBD2. Trimming at V came to 0 bases and at J to 3 bases, leaving 4 bases not matched to a gene. Germline CDR1 is LGHNA and CDR2 is YSLEER. The CDR3 consists of 16 residues. DNA of the CDR3: TGCGCCAGCAGCCAAGATCGGACTAGCGGGTACTACGAGCAGTACTTC. It codes for CASSQDRTSGYYEQYF.

This clonotype has a count of ten or more. The chain combines TRBV28 with TRBJ1-2, with D unresolved. The CDR3 is 14 amino acids. From germline, CDR1 is MDHEN and CDR2 SYDVKM. The V and J ends lost 3 bases and 5 bases respectively, with 13 bases between them. CDR3 nucleotide sequence: TGTGCCAGCAGTTTGCTCAAAGGGATATATGGCTACACCTTC. It translates to CASSLLKGIYGYTF.

The sample holds many counts of this clonotype. This chain uses TRBV11-1 with TRBJ2-1; D remains unclear. Trimming pared 0 bases from V and 8 bases from J, leaving 8 bases between. Per germline, CDR1 SGHAT and CDR2 FQDESV (reference sequence). The CDR3 spans 13 residues. The CDR3 DNA reads as TGTGCCAGCAGCTTAGCGTTAAGAGATGAGCAGTTCTTC. Its translation: CASSLALRDEQFF.

This clonotype occurred many times. Written as DNA, the CDR3 is TGTGCCAGCAGCCAGCCCTCACAGGGAATAGGGTATGGCTACACCTTC. It specifies CASSQPSQGIGYGYTF. The rearrangement uses TRBV3-1 and TRBJ1-2, with a possible D match to TRBD1 (6 bases). Germline V gene sequence: CDR1 LGHDT, CDR2 YNNKEL (reference sequence). The CDR3 loop spans 16 amino acids. Trimming shortened V by 3 bases and J by 5 bases, and 19 bases separated the two germline ends.